A selection of T cell receptor beta chains follows, all from one sample in a study of graft-versus-host responses after intestinal transplantation. Their antigens remain unidentified. Generated by immunoSEQ multiplex PCR, the TCRdb table keeps only in-frame clones and is missing some. The sample includes roughly 110,000 clones, 90% to 95% of them seen just once. The sample in question was unstimulated CD8+ T cells sorted from spleen or lymph node cells, obtained before transplant. These receptors all stem from a human donor who was the organ donor for an intestinal transplant. CDR3s include the opening cysteine and the closing phenylalanine or tryptophan. Rows give clone size only sometimes, using once, few, many, or a class for an expanded clone.

clone size,J gene,V gene,CDR3 protein
NA,TRBJ2-7,TRBV4-2,CASSQASYEQYF
once,TRBJ2-1,TRBV5-1,CASSLTHRNPSGRNEQFF
NA,TRBJ1-2,TRBV29-1,CSVEEGYYGYTF
NA,TRBJ2-7,TRBV5-6,CASSSPLAGRSYEQYF
NA,TRBJ2-7,TRBV2,CASSPTDTGQGDEQYF
NA,TRBJ2-7,TRBV10-3,CAITMDWPDHHEQYF
NA,TRBJ2-5,TRBV4-3,CASSQEETGDRETQYF
NA,TRBJ2-6,TRBV11-2,CASSLDGFGGPSGANVLTF
NA,TRBJ2-2,TRBV9,CASSEAGELFF
NA,TRBJ1-3,TRBV9,CASSVVGTSSGNTIYF
NA,TRBJ1-1,TRBV30,CAWSPTEVGAFF
NA,TRBJ2-7,TRBV7-9,CASSLRDPSYEQYF
once,TRBJ2-2,TRBV5-1,CASSFLLGELFF
NA,TRBJ2-7,TRBV9,CASSVQGPPREQYF
NA,TRBJ2-5,TRBV7-9,CASSFPADETQYF
NA,TRBJ1-4,TRBV5-5,CASSTRKGRRDEKLFF
NA,TRBJ2-1,TRBV5-6,CASSLGGNEQFF
once,TRBJ2-1,TRBV7-9,CAARGGRDYNEQFF
NA,TRBJ2-5,TRBV30,CAWSDGGRIQETQYF
few,TRBJ2-5,TRBV9,CASSVGGQGAGETQYF
NA,TRBJ1-2,TRBV30,CAELGGRGGYTF
NA,TRBJ2-1,TRBV6-5,CASTTGTHYNEQFF
NA,TRBJ1-2,TRBV7-9,CASRADILDKLANYGYTF
once,TRBJ1-2,TRBV7-1,CASSVTYNEGKTYGYTF
NA,TRBJ2-7,TRBV5-4,CASSLAPSYEQYF
NA,TRBJ2-7,TRBV25-1,CASSPGTSYEQYF
once,TRBJ2-2,TRBV5-4,CASSWEGLEELFF
once,TRBJ2-1,TRBV4-1,CASSLIGQGNEQFF
NA,TRBJ2-1,TRBV7-4,CASSPGNEQFF
NA,TRBJ1-3,TRBV28,CASSKVTGNTIYF
NA,TRBJ2-7,TRBV11-2,CASSLSSSYEQYF
NA,TRBJ2-3,TRBV5-1,CASSLAAANTDTQYF
NA,TRBJ2-7,TRBV7-9,CASSFEELGAYEQYF
NA,TRBJ2-5,TRBV14,CASSPRQGALQETQYF
NA,TRBJ2-3,TRBV7-2,CASSLGGGRTDTQYF
NA,TRBJ2-3,TRBV27,CASSPPGMDTQYF
NA,TRBJ1-2,TRBV5-6,CASSQGANYGYTF
NA,TRBJ2-7,TRBV9,CASSVEPGVGYEQYF
NA,TRBJ2-6,TRBV6-1,CASSVFGLAGGPGANVLTF
NA,TRBJ1-1,TRBV28,CASSFSTEAFF
NA,TRBJ2-5,TRBV30,CAWSFGLGVRETQYF
NA,TRBJ2-1,TRBV4-1,CASSQEAGRAIWQFF
NA,TRBJ2-3,TRBV4-2,CASSQVLAGDTQYF
few,TRBJ2-1,TRBV4-2,CASSQDRSYNEQFF
NA,TRBJ2-1,TRBV5-1,CASSLVAGGDNEQFF